One sample yielded the 30 T cell receptor beta chains listed below, sequenced in a study of T cells in localized non-small cell lung cancer. TCRdb's table, derived via immunoSEQ multiplex PCR, lists solely in-frame clones and lacks some. This table holds tens of thousands of clones, more than 75% found once. The input for sequencing was peripheral blood, taken before any cancer treatment. These receptors were taken from a male donor aged 60 or over with stage III lung adenocarcinoma.

This chain links TRBV28 with TRBJ1-4, with no clear D. The CDR3 spans 14 residues. Trimming took off 6 bases at V and 3 bases at J, with 11 bases between the two ends. CDR1 MDHEN and CDR2 SYDVKM come from the germline V gene. The CDR3 sequence is CASRRGPSNEKLFF. The CDR3 nucleotides are TGTGCCAGCAGGCGTGGACCCTCTAATGAAAAACTGTTTTTT.

This sequence joins TRBV5-1 and TRBJ2-7, with D unresolved. The CDR3 runs 14 residues. CDR1 is SGHRS, CDR2 YFSETQ, per germline. V gave up 2 bases and J gave up 4 bases, with 13 bases separating them. The CDR3 DNA reads TGCGCCAGCAGCTTAACAGATAAGAGGTACGAGCAGTACTTC. This sequence encodes CASSLTDKRYEQYF.

The V call is TRBV30, the J call TRBJ1-1; 7 bases are a match to TRBD1. The CDR3 loop spans 13 amino acids. The V gene's germline CDR1 is GTSNPN and CDR2 SVGIG (reference sequence). V dropped 2 bases and J dropped 4; count of bases not matched to a gene: 4. DNA of the CDR3: TGTGCCTGGAGTCGACAGGGTGGCACTGAAGCTTTCTTT. The encoded protein is CAWSRQGGTEAFF.

The CDR3 region has the DNA TGTGCCAGCAGTTTATTAGGGTTTCTAAACGAGCAGTACTTC. Translated, it gives CASSLLGFLNEQYF. The chain joins TRBV27 to TRBJ2-7; D is uncertain. The CDR3 consists of 14 residues. Germline-derived CDR1 and CDR2 are MNHEY and SMNVEV (reference sequence). The V gene lost 1 base and the J gene lost 5 bases, with 12 bases spanning the gap.

The V call is TRBV5-4, the J call TRBJ2-7; 10 nucleotides line up with TRBD2. This CDR3 is 13 amino acids long. The junction had 1 base not matched to a gene; V was cut back by 3 bases and J by 4 bases. Looked up from germline, CDR1 is SGHNT and CDR2 is YYREEE (reference sequence). For the CDR3, the DNA is TGTGCCAGCAGCTCGGGACTAGCGTACGAGCAGTACTTC. This translates into CASSSGLAYEQYF.

The rearrangement joins TRBV5-1 to TRBJ1-6, with a tentative D call TRBD1 (6 bases). Germline V lookup: CDR1 SGHRS, CDR2 YFSETQ. The CDR3 has 15 amino acids. V was shortened by 0 bases and J by 7 bases, with 11 bases between the two germline ends. The DNA for the CDR3 is TGCGCCAGCAGCTTGGTGTCAGGGGAGAATTCACCCCTCCACTTT. Its protein product is CASSLVSGENSPLHF.

The rearrangement uses TRBV6-5 and TRBJ1-1; tentatively, D is TRBD1 (5 bases). The CDR3 has 15 amino acids. CDR1 and CDR2 from the germline V gene are MNHEY and SVGAGI. Trimming removed 6 bases at V and 0 bases at J, with 14 bases between. Here the CDR3 DNA reads TGTGCCAGCAGCCCTGGACGGGGGATGAACACTGAAGCTTTCTTT. It is translated as CASSPGRGMNTEAFF.

V usage is TRBV30 and J usage is TRBJ1-2; D perhaps matches TRBD1 (5 bases). The germline V and J ends were trimmed by 2 bases and 12 bases, with 13 bases remaining between them. The CDR3 totals 11 residues. The germline CDR1 and CDR2 sequences are GTSNPN and SVGIG (reference sequence). The CDR3 here is CAWSNRDGHTF. The CDR3 region has the DNA TGTGCCTGGAGTAATCGGGACGGTCACACCTTC. The entire variable domain, with the rest obtained from reference TRBV30 and TRBJ1-2, is as follows: SQTIHQWPATLVQPVGSPLSLECTVEGTSNPNLYWYRQAAGRGLQLLFYSVGIGQISSEVPQNLSASRPQDRQFILSSKKLLLSDSGFYLCAWSNRDGHTFGSGTRLTVV.

The count of this clone is one. This sequence joins TRBV5-1 and TRBJ1-1; D remains unclear. V was cut by 4 bases and J by 1 base, with 11 bases left in between. Germline-derived CDR1 and CDR2 are SGHRS and YFSETQ. This CDR3 comprises 14 residues. In nucleotides, the CDR3 is TGCGCCAGCAGCATGAGTCAGGCGAACACTGAAGCTTTCTTT. Translation: CASSMSQANTEAFF.

As DNA, the CDR3 is TGTGCCAGCAGCTTAGGAGGGAGCGAGCAGTACTTC. Its protein is CASSLGGSEQYF. This rearrangement joins TRBV13 to TRBJ2-7; a weak D match, TRBD2 (5 bases). CDR1 PRHDT and CDR2 FYEKMQ come from the germline V gene (reference sequence). This CDR3 has 12 residues. Trimming took 0 bases from V and 6 from J, leaving 6 bases between them.

The CDR3 reads CASSQEPGWTGELFF. The CDR3, as DNA: TGCGCCAGCAGCCAAGAACCAGGGTGGACCGGGGAGCTGTTTTTT. V usage is TRBV4-1 and J usage is TRBJ2-2; D perhaps matches TRBD1 (5 bases). Trimming removed 0 bases at V and 5 bases at J, with 10 bases between. Looked up from germline, CDR1 is MGHRA and CDR2 is YSYEKL. The CDR3 is made up of 15 amino acids.

The chain combines TRBV15 with TRBJ1-2; no reliable D call. The germline CDR1 and CDR2 sequences are LNHNV and YYDKDF (reference sequence). There are 12 residues in the CDR3. Trimming removed 0 bases at V and 14 bases at J, with 13 bases between. CDR3 nucleotides: TGTGCCACCAGCAGAGATTTAGGTGGACGGACCTTC. It is translated as CATSRDLGGRTF.

V gene TRBV28 combines with J gene TRBJ1-1; possible D gene TRBD1, 6 bases. Looked up from germline, CDR1 is MDHEN and CDR2 is SYDVKM. The CDR3 runs 14 residues. The V end was cut by 6 bases, the J end by 0 bases, with 11 bases between. For the CDR3, the DNA is TGTGCCAGCAGGAGTGGGACATTGAACACTGAAGCTTTCTTT. Its protein is CASRSGTLNTEAFF.

This chain connects TRBV2 to TRBJ1-1, with 7 bases fitting TRBD1. Germline-derived CDR1 and CDR2 are SNHLY and FYNNEI. V gave up 5 bases and J gave up 3 bases; unmatched junction bases: 9. CDR3 length: 15 amino acids. CDR3 sequence: CASSPPLTGHTEAFF. In DNA, the CDR3 is TGTGCCAGCAGTCCTCCGCTGACAGGGCACACTGAAGCTTTCTTT.

In DNA form, the CDR3 reads TGTGCCAGCAGCTTAGGATCGCAAGGGACAGGGGCCTACGAGCAGTACTTC. Translation: CASSLGSQGTGAYEQYF. The J gene is TRBJ2-7, the V gene TRBV7-2, with 10 bases that match TRBD1. The CDR3 has 17 amino acids. Germline V gives CDR1 SGHTA, CDR2 FQGNSA. Losses at the gene ends were 1 base for V and 2 bases for J; bases not matched to a gene: 8.

The J gene is TRBJ1-6, the V gene TRBV9, with 9 bases that match TRBD1. Per germline, CDR1 SGDLS and CDR2 YYNGEE. V gave up 8 bases and J gave up 10 bases; unmatched junction bases: 10. The CDR3 has 14 amino acids. The CDR3 reads CASYRDRVKSPLHF. Written as DNA, the CDR3 is TGTGCCAGTTACCGGGACAGGGTGAAATCACCCCTCCACTTT.

The chain has TRBV10-2 and TRBJ1-2; 11 nucleotides agree with TRBD1. CDR3 length: 15 amino acids. Looked up from germline, CDR1 is WSHSY and CDR2 is SAAADI. V lost 6 bases and J lost 5; bases outside the gene matches: 8. The CDR3 bases are TGCGCCAGCAGCCAGGGGACAGGGGGACCTTATGGCTACACCTTC. Residues: CASSQGTGGPYGYTF.

This rearrangement joins TRBV19 to TRBJ1-1, with a possible D match to TRBD1 (5 bases). The germline CDR1 and CDR2 sequences are LNHDA and SQIVND (reference sequence). The CDR3 is 12 residues long. V was clipped by 1 base and J by 11 bases, with 11 bases between them. This CDR3 reads CASSIVKGIAFF. CDR3 coding DNA: TGTGCCAGTAGTATAGTAAAGGGGATTGCTTTCTTT.

This clone was counted only a few times. As DNA, the CDR3 is TGTGCCAGCAGTGACATCTATGGCTACACCTTC. The encoded protein is CASSDIYGYTF. The chain employs TRBV2 and TRBJ1-2; D is unclear. The CDR3 extends over 11 amino acids. Germline V gene sequence: CDR1 SNHLY, CDR2 FYNNEI. V was trimmed by 3 bases and J by 4 bases, leaving 3 bases between them. Together with reference TRBV2 and TRBJ1-2, the CDR3 gives the full variable domain: EPEVTQTPSHQVTQMGQEVILRCVPISNHLYFYWYRQILGQKVEFLVSFYNNEISEKSEIFDDQFSVERPDGSNFTLKIRSTKLEDSAMYFCASSDIYGYTFGSGTRLTVV.

The rearrangement links TRBV5-1 to TRBJ2-2; no clear D. The CDR3 contains 15 residues. V lost 0 bases, J lost 4 bases, and 10 bases lay in between. Germline CDR1 reads SGHRS; CDR2 reads YFSETQ. The CDR3 region is CASSLVGSFTGELFF. Here the CDR3 DNA reads TGCGCCAGCAGCTTGGTAGGGTCGTTCACCGGGGAGCTGTTTTTT.

The chain carries TRBV28 and TRBJ1-2; 7 bases line up with TRBD1. Trimming at V came to 5 bases and at J to 9 bases, leaving 15 bases not matched to a gene. The CDR3 length is 15 residues. Germline lookup yields CDR1 MDHEN and CDR2 SYDVKM. This CDR3 reads CASSPFEGAVISYTF. CDR3 coding DNA: TGTGCCAGCAGTCCTTTCGAGGGGGCTGTTATAAGCTACACCTTC.

The rearrangement links TRBV19 to TRBJ1-6; D gene unclear. The length of the CDR3 is 16 residues. V was trimmed by 8 bases and J by 4 bases, leaving 18 bases between them. The germline CDR1 and CDR2 sequences are LNHDA and SQIVND (reference sequence). CDR3 sequence reads: CASRKDGAFYNSPLHF. The DNA for the CDR3 is TGTGCCAGTCGAAAAGACGGAGCCTTTTATAATTCACCCCTCCACTTT.

Comments on this clone: The DNA is left out, because the CDR3 cannot be placed on it with certainty; the CDR3 is given as TCRdb lists it. This chain joins TRBV19 and TRBJ2-6; TRBD2 is the table's D call and was not checked against the DNA. In germline, CDR1 is LNHDA, CDR2 SQIVND (reference sequence). The CDR3 is made up of 16 amino acids, end residues included. The CDR3 sequence: CASTPRLHFGANVLTF.

This clone was seen just once. V usage is TRBV5-4 and J usage is TRBJ1-3, with D hard to call. V gave up 2 bases and J gave up 1 base, with 10 bases separating them. Germline loops: CDR1 SGHNT, CDR2 YYREEE (reference sequence). The CDR3 contains 15 residues. The CDR3 DNA follows: TGTGCCAGCAGCTTCGTCCCCGGATCTGGAAACACCATATATTTT. This translates into CASSFVPGSGNTIYF.

The V gene is TRBV7-9, the J gene TRBJ1-2, with D perhaps matching TRBD1 (5 bases). Trimming left V 5 bases short and J 8 bases short, with 12 bases between. The CDR3 runs to 12 residues. Germline loops: CDR1 SEHNR, CDR2 FQNEAQ (reference sequence). The CDR3 loop reads CASSPGLWGYTF. CDR3 in DNA: TGTGCCAGCAGCCCGGGACTTTGGGGCTACACCTTC.

The chain uses TRBV4-1 and TRBJ1-1; D ambiguous. Germline V CDR1 and CDR2: MGHRA, YSYEKL. The CDR3 is 13 amino acids. V was pared by 4 bases and J by 5 bases, with 11 bases between. CDR3 loop: CASSPAAPTEAFF. In nucleotides, the CDR3 is TGCGCCAGCAGCCCCGCCGCTCCAACTGAAGCTTTCTTT.

The rearrangement links TRBV6-4 to TRBJ2-1, with 7 bases fitting TRBD1. The CDR3 has 14 amino acids. The germline V gene has CDR1 MRHNA and CDR2 SNTAGT. With 4 bases clipped from V and 9 bases from J, the junction kept 9 bases outside the gene matches. CDR3 residues: CASSGQGGPTEQFF. The CDR3, as DNA: TGTGCCAGCAGTGGACAGGGTGGGCCTACTGAGCAGTTCTTC.

J is TRBJ1-1 and V is TRBV5-5; TRBD1 might be the D (6 bases). CDR1 and CDR2 (germline): SGHKS, YYEKEE (reference sequence). V lost 3 bases and J lost 12, with 15 bases in between. The CDR3 is 12 amino acids. The CDR3 nucleotides are TGTGCCAGCAGCTGGGGGCAGACCTCTCCTTTCTTT. It encodes CASSWGQTSPFF.

This clone came up a few times. The CDR3 region has the DNA TGCAGTGCTGGGGGACAGGGGGAAGCTTTCTTT. It specifies CSAGGQGEAFF. The chain links TRBV20-1 to TRBJ1-1; 10 bases line up with TRBD1. Germline loops: CDR1 DFQATT, CDR2 SNEGSKA (reference sequence). Trimming at V came to 5 bases and at J to 8 bases, leaving 2 bases not matched to a gene. This CDR3 region has 11 residues.

The chain has TRBV5-1 and TRBJ1-2; no definite D call. V shed 0 bases and J shed 5 bases, with 11 bases lying between them. Germline assignment: CDR1 SGHRS and CDR2 YFSETQ. This CDR3 has 14 amino acids. The CDR3 protein is CASSLAAARYGYTF. CDR3 DNA sequence: TGCGCCAGCAGCTTGGCCGCAGCAAGATATGGCTACACCTTC.